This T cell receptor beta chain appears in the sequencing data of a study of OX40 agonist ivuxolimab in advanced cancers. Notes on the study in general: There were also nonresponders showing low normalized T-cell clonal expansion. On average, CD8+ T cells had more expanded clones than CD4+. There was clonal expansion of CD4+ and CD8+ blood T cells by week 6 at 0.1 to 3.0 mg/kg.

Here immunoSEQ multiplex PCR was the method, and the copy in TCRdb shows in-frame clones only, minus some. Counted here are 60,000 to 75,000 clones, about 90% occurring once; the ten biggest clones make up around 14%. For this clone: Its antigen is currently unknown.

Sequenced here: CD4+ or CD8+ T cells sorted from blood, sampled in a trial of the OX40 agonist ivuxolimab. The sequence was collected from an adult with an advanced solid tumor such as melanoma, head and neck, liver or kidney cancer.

CDR3 sequence reads: CASSLGGPRLAGTGELFF. In nucleotides, the CDR3 is TGTGCCAGCAGCTTGGGGGGACCCAGACTAGCGGGGACCGGGGAGCTGTTTTTT. This chain links TRBV7-2 with TRBJ2-2; 11 positions agree with TRBD2. The CDR3 contains 18 residues. Germline lookup yields CDR1 SGHTA and CDR2 FQGNSA. With 3 bases clipped from V and 5 bases from J, the junction kept 11 bases outside the gene matches.